Listed here is a single T cell receptor (beta chain). In its sample, this clone was seen a few times. What this receptor recognizes is not known. No base quality values were provided; no much bigger clone lies one nucleotide off. The entry originates in a study of T cell changes during pregnancy in multiple sclerosis (dated by TCRdb to about 2019). As for the study more broadly: In women with multiple sclerosis, the researchers looked at how the T cell repertoire shifted as pregnancy progressed.

Library prep was done by the immunoSEQ multiplex PCR assay. TCRdb limited this immuneACCESS table to in-frame rearrangements with V and J called. A share of clones is missing; checked studies link under half to unresolved V genes, and the rest is unexplained. This sample lists around 70,000 clones; under 95% were detected once. The top ten clones comprise roughly 1.4% of the sample. The CDR3 holds 10 amino acids from the cysteine to the phenylalanine. CDR3 DNA only is kept here, 30 bases in frame from base 1. CDR1 is given as SQVTM and CDR2 as ANQGSEA, both from the germline V gene. V and J lose 7 bases and 10 bases, and a span of 13 bases separates them.

The chain is assembled from TRBV29-1 and TRBJ1-1, with the D gene not confidently named. Specimen: peripheral blood, collected in the third trimester of pregnancy. The clonotype was recovered from a female donor with multiple sclerosis, enrolled in a pregnancy study. The DNA sequence is TGCAGCGCGCAGAGCGTTGTAGCTTTCTTT. Its translation reads: CSAQSVVAFF.